The source of this T cell receptor (beta chain) is a study of blood T cell repertoires in COVID-19. Turning to the study itself: The origin of the acute and convalescent COVID-19 samples was the United States, Italy and Spain. Sample material is recorded as cDNA or gDNA derived from T cells, B-cell-depleted T cells, or PBMCs.

Original data processing: Estimation of nucleated cell counts relied on the amplification of reference gene primers. Repertoires were generated with immunoSEQ multiplex PCR, while TCRdb's copy carries only in-frame clones and drops some. From that table come the V and J calls and clone size; the DNA was used to work out D and trimming. Of around 74,000 clones listed, roughly 90% are singletons. The germline V gene encodes CDR1 MNHEY and CDR2 SVGAGI. This CDR3 has 16 residues. With V trimmed by 0 bases and J by 4 bases, 8 bases remained unmatched. This clone is large. The material sequenced was peripheral blood. The receptor was derived from a woman aged 80 or older with active or convalescent COVID-19. The chain uses TRBV6-5 and TRBJ1-2, with 7 bases aligning to TRBD1. CDR3 sequence reads: CASSYSTGVGTYGYTF. CDR3 sequence (DNA): TGTGCCAGCAGTTACTCAACAGGGGTAGGGACCTATGGCTACACCTTC.